Below are 17 T cell receptor beta chains sequenced from a single sample in a study of shared clonotypes between healthy human individuals. The table came from immunoSEQ multiplex PCR; TCRdb's copy has only in-frame clones and leaves some out. This repertoire shows about 2.3 million clones, approximately 95% found once; its top ten account for 0.39%. The specimen sequenced was naive CD4+ T cells from PBMCs. Subset described: CD45RA+ positively selected. The receptor set was obtained from a man between 18 and 35 years old in good health. Some clones in this sample may be carry-over from other donors' samples.

This clone was detected once. The V gene is TRBV28, the J gene TRBJ2-7, with 8 nucleotides matching TRBD1. The germline V gene encodes CDR1 MDHEN and CDR2 SYDVKM. The CDR3 loop spans 13 amino acids. With 4 bases clipped from V and 6 bases from J, the junction kept 5 bases outside the gene matches. CDR3 coding DNA: TGTGCCAGCAGTTATCAAACAGGGGGCGAGCAGTACTTC. This sequence encodes CASSYQTGGEQYF.

This chain connects TRBV28 to TRBJ2-7; a possible D gene is TRBD2 (5 bases). Germline CDR1 is MDHEN and CDR2 is SYDVKM. The CDR3 covers 15 residues. V shed 4 bases and J shed 0 bases, with 13 bases lying between them. The CDR3 spells CASSSPGLSSYEQYF. The CDR3 DNA sequence: TGTGCCAGCAGTTCCCCGGGGTTGAGCTCCTACGAGCAGTACTTC.

The V call is TRBV5-1, the J call TRBJ2-3; D may be TRBD1 (5 bases). Germline lookup yields CDR1 SGHRS and CDR2 YFSETQ. V dropped 0 bases and J dropped 2 bases, with 13 bases sitting between them. The CDR3 is 16 amino acids. In DNA, the CDR3 is TGCGCCAGCAGCTTGGCTCCCAGGGTATACACAGATACGCAGTATTTT. Protein: CASSLAPRVYTDTQYF.

This chain joins TRBV21-1 and TRBJ2-7; the D call TRBD1 from the table was never checked on the DNA. TRBV21-1 is deemed a pseudogene. The CDR3 spans 13 residues. In DNA, the CDR3 is TGTGCCAGCAGCGGGACAGGGGGTTACGAGCAGTACTTC. Protein sequence: CASSGTGGYEQYF.

This chain links TRBV28 with TRBJ1-3; 9 bases agree with TRBD1. The CDR3 covers 15 residues. Germline V lookup: CDR1 MDHEN, CDR2 SYDVKM. Unmatched junction bases numbered 3, after V lost 2 bases and J lost 4 bases. The CDR3 is CASSLQTGGGNTIYF. The CDR3 DNA sequence: TGTGCCAGCAGTTTACAGACAGGGGGAGGAAACACCATATATTTT.

The chain employs TRBV6-1 and TRBJ2-7, with TRBD1 identical over 8 bases. Germline CDR1 MNHNS, CDR2 SASEGT. Losses at the gene ends were 4 bases for V and 5 bases for J; bases not matched to a gene: 10. The CDR3 runs 15 residues. CDR3 sequence reads: CASSVPRTGINEQYF. Written as DNA, the CDR3 is TGTGCCAGCAGTGTTCCGAGGACAGGGATCAACGAGCAGTACTTC.

V and J are TRBV4-1 and TRBJ2-7; 11 positions match TRBD2. The CDR3 has 14 amino acids. Germline CDR1 is MGHRA and CDR2 is YSYEKL. V shed 1 base and J 6 bases; nucleotides not matched to a gene: 2. CDR3 amino acids: CASSQGTSGFEQYF. The CDR3 DNA sequence: TGCGCCAGCAGCCAAGGGACTAGCGGGTTCGAGCAGTACTTC.

This clone has only one observation. V gene TRBV9 combines with J gene TRBJ2-7; a possible D gene is TRBD1 (6 bases). The CDR3 has 14 residues. Germline assignment: CDR1 SGDLS and CDR2 YYNGEE. With 3 bases removed from V and 6 bases from J, the gap between germline ends came to 16 bases. In DNA form, the CDR3 reads TGTGCCAGCAGCGCAGGGGACACACGGATCGAGCAGTACTTC. Its protein is CASSAGDTRIEQYF.

About this clone: The same CDR3 arises from other DNA sequences in this sample as well. CDR3 in DNA: TGTGCCAGCAGTTTGTTATACGAGCAGTACTTC. This sequence encodes CASSLLYEQYF. The V gene is TRBV28, the J gene TRBJ2-7; D call uncertain. The V gene lost 3 bases and the J gene lost 4 bases, with 4 bases spanning the gap. From germline, CDR1 is MDHEN and CDR2 SYDVKM. CDR3 length: 11 amino acids.

The rearrangement links TRBV5-1 to TRBJ2-2; 8 bases map to TRBD2. The CDR3 extends over 17 amino acids. After removal of 0 bases from V and 0 bases from J, the junction contained 4 bases not matched to a gene. CDR1 is SGHRS and CDR2 is YFSETQ in the germline V gene. CDR3 DNA: TGCGCCAGCAGCTTGGACCATAGCGGGGCGAACACCGGGGAGCTGTTTTTT. It translates to CASSLDHSGANTGELFF.

This rearrangement joins TRBV6-5 to TRBJ1-6, with D unclear. The CDR3 runs to 14 residues. Germline CDR1 MNHEY, CDR2 SVGAGI. The V end lost 2 bases, the J end lost 10 bases, and 12 bases lay between the germline ends. The CDR3 is CASSYKGYRSPLHF. In DNA, the CDR3 is TGTGCCAGCAGTTACAAAGGCTATAGGTCACCCCTCCACTTT.

The chain joins TRBV7-8 to TRBJ1-1; D gene unclear. Per germline, CDR1 SGHVS and CDR2 FQNEAQ. The length of the CDR3 is 13 residues. V was clipped by 4 bases and J by 1 base, with 7 bases between them. CDR3 sequence (DNA): TGTGCCAGCAGCTCGAGGCCGAACACTGAAGCTTTCTTT. This sequence encodes CASSSRPNTEAFF.

About this clone itself: Different DNA sequences within this sample yield the same CDR3. The V and J genes are TRBV19 and TRBJ2-5; 7 positions agree with TRBD1. The CDR3 totals 14 residues. Germline V CDR1 and CDR2: LNHDA, SQIVND (reference sequence). J gave up 1 base and V 5 bases, and 4 bases lay outside the gene matches. Written as DNA, the CDR3 is TGTGCCAGTAGTCTTCGACAGGGCCAAGAGACCCAGTACTTC. Its translation: CASSLRQGQETQYF.

This clone has just one count. The J gene is TRBJ2-1, the V gene TRBV27; 7 nucleotides agree with TRBD2. J gave up 5 bases and V 6 bases, and 7 bases lay outside the gene matches. Germline CDR1 reads MNHEY; CDR2 reads SMNVEV (reference sequence). CDR3 length equals 14 residues. CDR3: CASRKLSGDNEQFF. The CDR3, as DNA: TGTGCCAGCAGAAAACTGAGCGGGGACAATGAGCAGTTCTTC.

The V and J genes are TRBV5-4 and TRBJ2-4; TRBD2 agrees at 10 bases. There are 17 residues in the CDR3. Trimming removed 2 bases from V and 8 bases from J; junction bases left unmatched: 13. The germline V gene encodes CDR1 SGHNT and CDR2 YYREEE (reference sequence). The CDR3 DNA sequence: TGTGCCAGCAGCTTAGATAGCGGGAGGATAATTTCTGACATTCAGTACTTC. It is translated as CASSLDSGRIISDIQYF. The whole variable domain, filled in from reference TRBV5-4 and TRBJ2-4, reads ETGVTQSPTHLIKTRGQQVTLRCSSQSGHNTVSWYQQALGQGPQFIFQYYREEENGRGNFPPRFSGLQFPNYSSELNVNALELDDSALYLCASSLDSGRIISDIQYFGAGTRLSVL.

The chain is built from TRBV19 and TRBJ1-5; D ambiguous. Germline values: CDR1 LNHDA, CDR2 SQIVND (reference sequence). V lost 5 bases to trimming and J lost 6 bases, with 11 bases between them. The CDR3 is 13 residues long. The CDR3 loop reads CASSSFTGQPQHF. DNA for the CDR3: TGTGCCAGTAGTTCGTTCACGGGTCAGCCCCAGCATTTT.

Turning to this clone: Other nucleotide sequences from this sample produce the same CDR3. The chain links TRBV5-1 to TRBJ2-3, with D perhaps matching TRBD2 (5 bases). Germline V gene data show CDR1 as SGHRS and CDR2 as YFSETQ. This CDR3 spans 14 amino acids. Between the trimmed V and J ends, which lost 0 bases and 6 bases, there was a span of 11 bases. The CDR3 protein is CASSLALGSDTQYF. CDR3 sequence (DNA): TGCGCCAGCAGCTTGGCACTAGGTTCGGATACGCAGTATTTT. Together with reference TRBV5-1 and TRBJ2-3, the CDR3 gives the full variable domain: KAGVTQTPRYLIKTRGQQVTLSCSPISGHRSVSWYQQTPGQGLQFLFEYFSETQRNKGNFPGRFSGRQFSNSRSEMNVSTLELGDSALYLCASSLALGSDTQYFGPGTRLTVL.